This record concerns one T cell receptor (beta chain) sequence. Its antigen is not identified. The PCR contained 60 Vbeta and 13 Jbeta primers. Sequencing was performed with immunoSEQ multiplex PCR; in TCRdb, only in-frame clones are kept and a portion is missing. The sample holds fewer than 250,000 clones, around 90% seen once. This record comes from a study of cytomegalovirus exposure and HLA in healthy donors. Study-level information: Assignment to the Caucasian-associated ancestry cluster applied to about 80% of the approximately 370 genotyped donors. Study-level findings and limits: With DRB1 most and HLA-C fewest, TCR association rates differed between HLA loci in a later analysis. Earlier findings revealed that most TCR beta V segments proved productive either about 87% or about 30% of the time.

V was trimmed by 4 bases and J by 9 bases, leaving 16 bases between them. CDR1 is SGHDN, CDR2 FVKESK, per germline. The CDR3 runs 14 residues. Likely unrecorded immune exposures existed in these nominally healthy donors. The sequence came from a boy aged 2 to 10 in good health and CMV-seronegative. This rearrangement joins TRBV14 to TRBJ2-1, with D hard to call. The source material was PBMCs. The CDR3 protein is CASSLLDVGCEQFF. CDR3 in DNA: TGTGCCAGCAGCCTCTTAGATGTGGGCTGTGAGCAGTTCTTC.